One sample yielded the 5 T cell receptor beta chains listed below, sequenced in a study of blood T cell repertoires in COVID-19. Assay: immunoSEQ multiplex PCR; the TCRdb copy retains only in-frame clones and omits some. This table has fewer than 250,000 clones, 85% to 95% appearing once. The sample taken for sequencing was peripheral blood. These TCRs come from a man between 25 and 39 years old with COVID-19, enrolled during active disease.

The chain links TRBV7-9 to TRBJ2-1; 12 bases map to TRBD2. Trimming removed 2 bases from V and 8 bases from J; junction bases left unmatched: 7. The CDR3 contains 16 residues. Germline CDR1 reads SEHNR; CDR2 reads FQNEAQ (reference sequence). The CDR3 spells CASSLPRTSGDDEQFF. As DNA, the CDR3 is TGTGCCAGCAGCTTACCCCGGACTAGCGGGGACGATGAGCAGTTCTTC.

The rearrangement uses TRBV29-1 and TRBJ1-5; D gene unclear. The ends were cut back, 4 bases at V and 3 bases at J, with 10 bases in the middle. The germline gives CDR1 SQVTM, CDR2 ANQGSEA. The CDR3 runs to 13 residues. In DNA, the CDR3 is TGCAGCGTTGGTTGGGCATTCAATCAGCCCCAGCATTTT. Its protein is CSVGWAFNQPQHF.

This chain links TRBV5-1 with TRBJ1-6; D gene unclear. CDR1 and CDR2 (germline): SGHRS, YFSETQ. The CDR3 consists of 13 residues. V lost 3 bases, J lost 7 bases, and 8 bases lay in between. The CDR3 bases are TGCGCCAGCAGCTGGAGTGGAAATTCACCCCTCCACTTT. This encodes CASSWSGNSPLHF. Full variable domain (missing parts from reference TRBV5-1 and TRBJ1-6): KAGVTQTPRYLIKTRGQQVTLSCSPISGHRSVSWYQQTPGQGLQFLFEYFSETQRNKGNFPGRFSGRQFSNSRSEMNVSTLELGDSALYLCASSWSGNSPLHFGNGTRLTVT.

V gene TRBV27 combines with J gene TRBJ1-1; D not resolved. With 7 bases removed from V and 0 bases from J, the gap between germline ends came to 21 bases. Germline CDR1 reads MNHEY; CDR2 reads SMNVEV (reference sequence). The CDR3 length is 17 residues. The CDR3 nucleotides read TGTGCCAGCATGGTTCAGCCGGGAGGTATGGTGAACACTGAAGCTTTCTTT. Its translation is CASMVQPGGMVNTEAFF.

This clone has a single count. The CDR3 sequence: CATSDRGDTQYF. CDR3 sequence (DNA): TGTGCCACCAGTGATCGGGGGGATACGCAGTATTTT. The chain carries TRBV24-1 and TRBJ2-3, with a possible D match to TRBD2 (6 bases). The germline V gene encodes CDR1 KGHDR and CDR2 SFDVKD. The CDR3 has 12 residues. V gave up 3 bases and J gave up 6 bases, with 6 bases separating them.